What follows are 20 T cell receptor beta chains derived from one specimen sequenced in a study of blood T cell repertoires in COVID-19. This table comes from immunoSEQ multiplex PCR, and its TCRdb copy is limited to in-frame clones, with some not included. The sample shows roughly 80,000 clones, approximately 83% of them seen only once. The sequenced sample consisted of peripheral blood. The receptors were gathered from a human donor in a cohort sampled during active COVID-19.

V and J are TRBV7-6 and TRBJ1-5; D remains ambiguous. The length of the CDR3 is 13 residues. The V end was cut by 2 bases, the J end by 4 bases, with 6 bases between. Looked up from germline, CDR1 is SGHVS and CDR2 is FNYEAQ. This CDR3 is CASSLSTNQPQHF. The DNA for the CDR3 is TGTGCCAGCAGCTTATCAACTAATCAGCCCCAGCATTTT.

V and J are TRBV6-5 and TRBJ2-7, with a weak D call TRBD1 (9 bases). V was cut by 7 bases and J by 1 base, with 17 bases left in between. This CDR3 is 15 amino acids long. Germline-derived CDR1 and CDR2 are MNHEY and SVGAGI. This CDR3 reads CASKLAGQGSYEQYF. CDR3 sequence (DNA): TGTGCCAGCAAGTTAGCGGGACAGGGATCCTACGAGCAGTACTTC.

In DNA form, the CDR3 reads TGTGCCAGCAGCCAAGGGTTGACAGGGAAGGATGGCTACACCTTC. Protein: CASSQGLTGKDGYTF. The rearrangement uses TRBV3-1 (or the pseudogene TRBV3-2) and TRBJ1-2, with TRBD1 matching 7 bases. Germline V lookup: CDR1 LGHDT, CDR2 YNNKEL (reference sequence). This CDR3 region has 15 residues. Trimming cost V 1 base and J 6 bases; bases outside gene matches: 8.

The V and J genes are TRBV19 and TRBJ1-5; 8 bases fit TRBD1. The J segment lost 1 base and the V segment lost 6 bases, leaving 5 bases of the junction unmatched. The germline CDR1 and CDR2 sequences are LNHDA and SQIVND (reference sequence). The CDR3 contains 15 residues. DNA of the CDR3: TGTGCCAGTAGGCAGGACAGGGTGAGCAATCAGCCCCAGCATTTT. Translated: CASRQDRVSNQPQHF. Combining the CDR3 with reference TRBV19 and TRBJ1-5 gives the whole variable domain DGGITQSPKYLFRKEGQNVTLSCEQNLNHDAMYWYRQDPGQGLRLIYYSQIVNDFQKGDIAEGYSVSREKKESFPLTVTSAQKNPTAFYLCASRQDRVSNQPQHFGDGTRLSIL.

The chain recombines TRBV9 with TRBJ2-1; 9 bases are shared with TRBD2. J gave up 7 bases and V 4 bases, and 9 bases lay outside the gene matches. Germline loops: CDR1 SGDLS, CDR2 YYNGEE. The CDR3 runs to 15 residues. This CDR3 reads CASSPREGLGNEQFF. In nucleotides, the CDR3 is TGTGCCAGCAGCCCGCGGGAGGGCCTTGGGAATGAGCAGTTCTTC.

In DNA form, the CDR3 reads TGTGCCAGCAGCTTAAATGGCAGGGTGGAAGAGACCCAGTACTTC. The encoded protein is CASSLNGRVEETQYF. This chain links TRBV7-3 with TRBJ2-5, with D possibly TRBD1 on 5 matching bases. V lost 1 base, J lost 3 bases, and 12 bases lay in between. This CDR3 contains 15 residues. CDR1 SGHTA and CDR2 FQGTGA come from the germline V gene. The full variable domain, completed using reference TRBV7-3 and TRBJ2-5, is GAGVSQTPSNKVTEKGKYVELRCDPISGHTALYWYRQSLGQGPEFLIYFQGTGAADDSGLPNDRFFAVRPEGSVSTLKIQRTERGDSAVYLCASSLNGRVEETQYFGPGTRLLVL.

The genes are TRBV5-1 and TRBJ2-2; 10 positions agree with TRBD2. V dropped 1 base and J dropped 5; count of bases not matched to a gene: 5. Germline-derived CDR1 and CDR2 are SGHRS and YFSETQ. The CDR3 is 16 residues long. CDR3 protein: CASSLLAGAGTGELFF. CDR3 DNA: TGCGCCAGCAGCTTGCTAGCGGGGGCAGGAACCGGGGAGCTGTTTTTT.

This clone has more than one count but fewer than ten. The chain recombines TRBV7-9 with TRBJ2-1, with 10 positions matching TRBD2. This CDR3 has 16 residues. Unmatched junction bases numbered 10, after V lost 5 bases and J lost 6 bases. Germline loops: CDR1 SEHNR, CDR2 FQNEAQ (reference sequence). The CDR3 nucleotides are TGTGCCAGCAGCCCACGTCCGACTAGCGGGTTCAATGAGCAGTTCTTC. It translates to CASSPRPTSGFNEQFF. Filled out from reference TRBV7-9 and TRBJ2-1, the complete variable domain reads DTGVSQNPRHKITKRGQNVTFRCDPISEHNRLYWYRQTLGQGPEFLTYFQNEAQLEKSRLLSDRFSAERPKGSFSTLEIQRTEQGDSAMYLCASSPRPTSGFNEQFFGPGTRLTVL.

The chain uses TRBV18 and TRBJ1-6; D possibly corresponds to TRBD1 (5 bases). This CDR3 comprises 15 residues. The germline gives CDR1 KGHSH, CDR2 LQKENI. The V gene lost 5 bases and the J gene lost 4 bases, with 12 bases spanning the gap. CDR3 sequence (DNA): TGTGCCAGCTCATTCGGGACTGATTATAATTCACCCCTCCACTTT. Translated, it gives CASSFGTDYNSPLHF.

V usage is TRBV5-1 and J usage is TRBJ2-3; D may be TRBD2 (5 bases). The CDR3 is made up of 15 amino acids. The germline V gene encodes CDR1 SGHRS and CDR2 YFSETQ. V gave up 2 bases and J gave up 0 bases, with 10 bases separating them. This CDR3 is CASSFPGISTDTQYF. CDR3 in DNA: TGCGCCAGCAGCTTTCCGGGGATAAGCACAGATACGCAGTATTTT.

The CDR3 region is CASSFSGTFLDTQYF. CDR3 bases: TGTGCCAGCAGTTTCTCCGGGACATTTTTAGATACGCAGTATTTT. The gene calls are TRBV6-5 and TRBJ2-3; the D gene is possibly TRBD1 (6 bases). Per germline, CDR1 MNHEY and CDR2 SVGAGI. Trimming left V 4 bases short and J 5 bases short, with 16 bases between. The CDR3 length is 15 residues.

The rearrangement joins TRBV5-6 to TRBJ2-5, with D perhaps TRBD2 (5 bases). Germline values: CDR1 SGHDT, CDR2 YYEEEE. The V end lost 0 bases, the J end lost 3 bases, and 15 bases lay between the germline ends. CDR3 length: 16 amino acids. The CDR3 protein is CASSLVVGLAEETQYF. In DNA form, the CDR3 reads TGTGCCAGCAGCTTGGTGGTCGGCCTAGCAGAAGAGACCCAGTACTTC.

The rearrangement joins TRBV20-1 to TRBJ2-1, with D unclear. Germline V lookup: CDR1 DFQATT, CDR2 SNEGSKA (reference sequence). Trimming left V 4 bases short and J 4 bases short, with 5 bases between. The CDR3 length is 11 residues. CDR3 sequence reads: CSATNYNEQFF. In nucleotides, the CDR3 is TGCAGTGCTACCAATTACAATGAGCAGTTCTTC.

The chain employs TRBV5-6 and TRBJ1-2; D is perhaps TRBD1 (6 bases). Trimming took 4 bases from V and 3 from J, leaving 10 bases between them. The CDR3 extends over 13 amino acids. Germline V gives CDR1 SGHDT, CDR2 YYEEEE. In DNA form, the CDR3 reads TGTGCCAGCAGCGTACAGGGCGACTATGGCTACACCTTC. Amino acids: CASSVQGDYGYTF.

This chain joins TRBV3-1 (or the pseudogene TRBV3-2) and TRBJ1-5; D remains unclear. The germline CDR1 and CDR2 sequences are LGHDT and YNNKEL (reference sequence). Trimming removed 1 base at V and 2 bases at J, with 12 bases between. The CDR3 totals 16 residues. The chain's CDR3 is CASSQGAVGGNQPQHF. For the CDR3, the DNA is TGTGCCAGCAGCCAAGGGGCTGTCGGGGGCAATCAGCCCCAGCATTTT.

The chain carries TRBV5-1 and TRBJ2-7, with 7 bases lining up with TRBD2. The length of the CDR3 is 14 residues. Germline V gene data show CDR1 as SGHRS and CDR2 as YFSETQ. V shed 4 bases and J 3 bases; nucleotides not matched to a gene: 7. The CDR3 DNA reads as TGCGCCAGCAGCGGGGGGGACTCGAACTACGAGCAGTACTTC. This translates into CASSGGDSNYEQYF. Looking up the rest from reference TRBV5-1 and TRBJ2-7 gives the full variable domain: KAGVTQTPRYLIKTRGQQVTLSCSPISGHRSVSWYQQTPGQGLQFLFEYFSETQRNKGNFPGRFSGRQFSNSRSEMNVSTLELGDSALYLCASSGGDSNYEQYFGPGTRLTVT.

The chain carries TRBV10-3 and TRBJ1-2; D unclear. Germline CDR1 reads ENHRY; CDR2 reads SYGVKD. CDR3 size: 17 residues. V was cut by 0 bases and J by 0 bases, with 14 bases left in between. CDR3 region: CAISESPNPRANYGYTF. CDR3 DNA sequence: TGTGCCATCAGTGAGTCGCCGAACCCGAGGGCTAACTATGGCTACACCTTC.

On this clone itself: The sample contains more than one DNA sequence encoding this CDR3. This sequence joins TRBV5-6 and TRBJ2-5; weak D call: TRBD1 (6 bases). The CDR3 is made up of 14 amino acids. Germline lookup yields CDR1 SGHDT and CDR2 YYEEEE. V lost 0 bases and J lost 4, with 10 bases in between. CDR3 amino acids: CASSLGGGGETQYF. CDR3 sequence (DNA): TGTGCCAGCAGCTTGGGAGGGGGTGGAGAGACCCAGTACTTC. The whole variable domain, remainder taken from reference TRBV5-6 and TRBJ2-5, is DAGVTQSPTHLIKTRGQQVTLRCSPKSGHDTVSWYQQALGQGPQFIFQYYEEEERQRGNFPDRFSGHQFPNYSSELNVNALLLGDSALYLCASSLGGGGETQYFGPGTRLLVL.

This clone was picked up a small number of times. The V and J genes are TRBV7-2 and TRBJ2-1; 8 bases map to TRBD2. V lost 3 bases, J lost 8 bases, and 6 bases stayed unmatched. From germline, CDR1 is SGHTA and CDR2 FQGNSA. The CDR3 sequence is 14 residues long. The CDR3 DNA sequence: TGTGCCAGCAGCTTGGGACTAGGATTCGATGAGCAGTTCTTC. It codes for CASSLGLGFDEQFF.

The rearrangement links TRBV5-1 to TRBJ2-1; D remains ambiguous. Germline V gives CDR1 SGHRS, CDR2 YFSETQ. The CDR3 is 15 amino acids. Trimming cost V 4 bases and J 0 bases, with 11 bases left between them. The CDR3 here is CASSLDSSSYNEQFF. In DNA form, the CDR3 reads TGCGCCAGCAGCCTAGACTCCAGCTCCTACAATGAGCAGTTCTTC. Together with reference TRBV5-1 and TRBJ2-1, the CDR3 gives the full variable domain: KAGVTQTPRYLIKTRGQQVTLSCSPISGHRSVSWYQQTPGQGLQFLFEYFSETQRNKGNFPGRFSGRQFSNSRSEMNVSTLELGDSALYLCASSLDSSSYNEQFFGPGTRLTVL.